The rows below give T cell receptor beta chains drawn from one sample of a study of cytomegalovirus exposure and HLA in healthy donors. The table came from immunoSEQ multiplex PCR; TCRdb's copy has only in-frame clones and leaves some out. The sample contains fewer than 130,000 clones, 76% of which appear only once. The material sequenced was PBMCs. The receptors originated from a man younger than 45 in good health and CMV-seropositive. CDR3s include the opening cysteine and the closing phenylalanine or tryptophan. A D gene is named only where the DNA matches it firmly. Where a row states a size, it is once, few, many or the class of an expanded clone; other rows omit it.

v_gene	j_gene	d_gene	abundance	CDR3aa	CDR3nt
TRBV5-1	TRBJ1-4	.	.	CASSLAGGGEKLFF	TGCGCCAGCAGCTTGGCAGGCGGGGGTGAAAAACTGTTTTTT
TRBV4-1	TRBJ1-1	.	.	CASSQAPTGGTEAFF	TGCGCCAGCAGCCAAGCCCCGACTGGTGGGACTGAAGCTTTCTTT
TRBV28	TRBJ2-3	TRBD2	once	CASERGARIDTQYF	TGTGCCAGCGAGCGGGGGGCCCGTATTGATACGCAGTATTTT
TRBV7-8	TRBJ1-4	.	once	CASSSRENEKLFF	TGTGCCAGCAGCTCCCGGGAGAATGAAAAACTGTTTTTT
TRBV7-2	TRBJ1-4	TRBD1	.	CASSSRQGAGKLFF	TGTGCCAGCAGCTCTCGACAGGGCGCTGGAAAACTGTTTTTT
TRBV6-5	TRBJ2-2	.	.	CASSYSSPLNTGELFF	TGTGCCAGCAGTTACTCTTCCCCCCTAAACACCGGGGAGCTGTTTTTT
TRBV7-6	TRBJ2-7	.	.	CASSSQNRVYEQYF	TGTGCCAGCAGCTCACAAAACAGGGTCTACGAGCAGTACTTC
TRBV29-1	TRBJ1-2	TRBD1	few	CSVAGTGSGYTF	TGCAGCGTGGCCGGGACAGGAAGTGGCTACACCTTC
TRBV6-5	TRBJ2-7	TRBD1	.	CASSYSSPGTVYEQYF	TGTGCCAGCAGTTACTCCAGCCCCGGGACAGTCTACGAGCAGTACTTC
TRBV28	TRBJ1-1	.	.	CASSLSPFGDMNTEAFF	TGTGCCAGCAGCTTGAGCCCTTTTGGGGACATGAACACTGAAGCTTTCTTT
TRBV9	TRBJ1-2	TRBD1	once	CASSAGQDLIYGYTF	TGTGCCAGCAGCGCCGGACAGGACCTCATCTATGGCTACACCTTC
TRBV7-8	TRBJ2-3	TRBD2	.	CASSSDSRRAGGSTDTQYF	TGTGCCAGCAGCTCGGATTCGCGGAGGGCGGGGGGCAGCACAGATACGCAGTATTTT
TRBV4-1	TRBJ1-2	.	.	CASSQVAGDPNYGYTF	TGCGCCAGCAGCCAAGTGGCGGGGGATCCTAACTATGGCTACACCTTC
TRBV5-4	TRBJ1-2	.	.	CASSLGQGFGYTF	TGTGCCAGCAGCTTGGGGCAGGGGTTTGGCTACACCTTC
TRBV27	TRBJ2-1	.	few	CASSPRIRTPDNEQFF	TGTGCCAGCAGTCCCCGCATTAGGACACCCGACAATGAGCAGTTCTTC
TRBV7-2	TRBJ2-5	TRBD2	few	CASSLASGGRETQYF	TGTGCCAGCAGCTTAGCTAGCGGGGGGCGGGAGACCCAGTACTTC
TRBV4-3	TRBJ2-7	TRBD2	.	CASSQLAGGTYEQYF	TGCGCCAGCAGCCAATTAGCGGGGGGGACATACGAGCAGTACTTC
TRBV30	TRBJ1-1	.	.	CAWSPVGGLNTEAFF	TGTGCCTGGAGTCCCGTAGGGGGATTGAACACTGAAGCTTTCTTT
TRBV6-5	TRBJ2-7	TRBD1	.	CASSTFDRASYEQYF	TGTGCCAGCAGCACTTTCGACAGGGCTTCCTACGAGCAGTACTTC
TRBV9	TRBJ1-2	TRBD1	.	CASSVTGGAGYGYTF	TGTGCCAGCAGCGTTACAGGGGGCGCGGGCTATGGCTACACCTTC
TRBV4-1	TRBJ2-7	TRBD1	.	CASSPRQGAYEQYF	TGCGCCAGCAGCCCGCGACAGGGGGCCTACGAGCAGTACTTC
TRBV2	TRBJ1-4	.	.	CASSASELFF	TGTGCCAGCAGCGCCTCGGAACTGTTTTTT
TRBV27	TRBJ1-2	.	.	CASSLQGLGNGYTF	TGTGCCAGCAGTTTGCAGGGCTTAGGTAATGGCTACACCTTC
TRBV4-2	TRBJ2-5	.	.	CASSRRTGESETQYF	TGTGCCAGCAGCCGCCGTACGGGGGAATCAGAGACCCAGTACTTC
TRBV7-2	TRBJ1-3	TRBD1	.	CASRQGLGNTIYF	TGTGCCAGCAGACAGGGGCTGGGAAACACCATATATTTT
TRBV6-5	TRBJ2-7	.	.	CASSPGLAEQYF	TGTGCCAGCAGTCCGGGATTGGCCGAGCAGTACTTC
TRBV5-1	TRBJ2-7	TRBD1	.	CASSSGRNTGTAGPEQYF	TGCGCCAGCAGCTCGGGACGTAATACCGGGACAGCCGGGCCCGAGCAGTACTTC
TRBV4-3	TRBJ2-5	.	.	CASSQMSGQETQYF	TGCGCCAGCAGCCAAATGTCAGGCCAAGAGACCCAGTACTTC
TRBV19	TRBJ2-2	.	.	CASSIEQGGTGELFF	TGTGCCAGTAGTATAGAACAGGGTGGCACCGGGGAGCTGTTTTTT
TRBV2	TRBJ2-1	TRBD1	.	CARSTGGPYNEQFF	TGTGCCAGGTCGACAGGGGGCCCCTACAATGAGCAGTTCTTC
TRBV6-5	TRBJ2-3	.	.	CASSPMQGTDTQYF	TGTGCCAGCAGTCCCATGCAGGGGACAGATACGCAGTATTTT
TRBV2	TRBJ1-2	.	.	CASSEAPIPGLGGYTF	TGTGCCAGCAGTGAAGCCCCTATCCCAGGGTTGGGTGGCTACACCTTC
TRBV5-4	TRBJ1-2	.	.	CASSLGTDYGYTF	TGTGCCAGCAGCTTGGGTACAGACTATGGCTACACCTTC
TRBV19	TRBJ1-1	TRBD1	.	CASTLQGVGTEAFF	TGTGCCAGTACTCTACAGGGGGTAGGCACTGAAGCTTTCTTT
TRBV9	TRBJ2-1	TRBD1	.	CASSGPDRESYSEQFF	TGTGCCAGCAGCGGACCAGACAGGGAGTCCTACAGTGAGCAGTTCTTC
TRBV6-1	TRBJ1-2	.	few	CASSSTGYGGYTF	TGTGCCAGCAGTTCTACAGGGTATGGTGGCTACACCTTC
TRBV18	TRBJ2-3	TRBD2	.	CASSPAGLAGRTDTQYF	TGTGCCAGCTCTCCTGCGGGACTAGCGGGTCGCACAGATACGCAGTATTTT
TRBV19	TRBJ2-1	TRBD2	.	CASTWTSGVNEQFF	TGTGCCAGTACCTGGACTAGCGGGGTGAATGAGCAGTTCTTC
TRBV11-2	TRBJ2-7	.	.	CASSLGGAEQYF	TGTGCCAGCAGCTTGGGGGGGGCCGAGCAGTACTTC
TRBV11-2	TRBJ2-5	TRBD1	.	CASSNGDRQETQYF	TGTGCCAGTTCCAATGGGGACAGACAAGAGACCCAGTACTTC
TRBV29-1	TRBJ2-7	.	.	CSVAKDGSPYEQYF	TGCAGCGTCGCAAAGGACGGGAGTCCCTACGAGCAGTACTTC
TRBV2	TRBJ1-1	TRBD1	.	CASRPGTERNTEAFF	TGTGCCAGCAGGCCCGGGACAGAGAGGAACACTGAAGCTTTCTTT
TRBV29-1	TRBJ2-7	TRBD1	.	CSVASGTGEVTYEQYF	TGCAGCGTCGCCTCCGGGACAGGGGAAGTTACCTACGAGCAGTACTTC
TRBV18	TRBJ2-7	.	.	CASSPFRDSPDEQYF	TGTGCCAGCTCACCCTTCCGGGACTCCCCAGACGAGCAGTACTTC
TRBV28	TRBJ2-1	.	.	CASRTDTEYNEQFF	TGTGCCAGCCGAACGGACACGGAATACAATGAGCAGTTCTTC
TRBV9	TRBJ2-3	.	.	CASSIETVPSDTQYF	TGTGCCAGCAGCATTGAGACAGTCCCCTCGGATACGCAGTATTTT
TRBV28	TRBJ2-7	.	.	CASISGVEQYF	TGTGCCAGCATTTCCGGGGTTGAGCAGTACTTC
TRBV7-2	TRBJ2-5	.	.	CASSLFPLETQYF	TGTGCCAGCAGCTTATTTCCCTTGGAGACCCAGTACTTC
TRBV5-1	TRBJ2-7	TRBD1	.	CASSLSGQGVSEQYF	TGCGCCAGCAGCCTGTCAGGACAGGGGGTCTCCGAGCAGTACTTC
TRBV7-9	TRBJ1-1	TRBD1	few	CASSLGGGDSEAFF	TGTGCCAGCAGCTTAGGAGGGGGCGACAGCGAAGCTTTCTTT